What follows are 30 T cell receptor beta chains derived from one specimen sequenced in a study of T cell responses to AZD1222 COVID-19 vaccine. Sequenced by immunoSEQ multiplex PCR; TCRdb stores in-frame clones only, minus some. The sample comprises 95,000 to 150,000 clones, 90% of which are singletons, and approximately 7.5% rests with the top ten. The specimen was peripheral blood, collected on day 0 of AZD1222 vaccination. The receptors shown here come from an adult in good health.

The chain has TRBV4-1 and TRBJ2-2; tentative D call: TRBD1 (6 bases). The germline V gene has CDR1 MGHRA and CDR2 YSYEKL. V dropped 4 bases and J dropped 1 base, with 13 bases sitting between them. This CDR3 spans 16 amino acids. This CDR3 reads CASSRDQGWNTGELFF. The CDR3 nucleotides read TGCGCCAGCAGCCGGGACCAGGGGTGGAACACCGGGGAGCTGTTTTTT.

J is TRBJ2-7 and V is TRBV30; 10 nucleotides align to TRBD1. After removal of 3 bases from V and 5 bases from J, the junction contained 13 bases not matched to a gene. The CDR3 loop spans 16 amino acids. Germline CDR1 GTSNPN, CDR2 SVGIG (reference sequence). Here the CDR3 DNA reads TGTGCCTGGAGCCAAGGCCGACAGGGGGCGAACAACGAGCAGTACTTC. Translation: CAWSQGRQGANNEQYF.

This rearrangement joins TRBV4-2 to TRBJ1-5, with 7 bases identical to TRBD1. Germline CDR1 is LGHNA and CDR2 is YNFKEQ. V lost 5 bases to trimming and J lost 6 bases; unmatched junction nucleotides: 10. The CDR3 runs 15 residues. DNA for the CDR3: TGTGCCAGCAGCTGGTTCGGGCAGGGGGGTCAGCCCCAGCATTTT. It is translated as CASSWFGQGGQPQHF.

This clone appeared once. The gene calls are TRBV19 and TRBJ2-7; D remains unclear. The V and J ends lost 1 base and 0 bases respectively, with 10 bases between them. Germline values: CDR1 LNHDA, CDR2 SQIVND (reference sequence). The CDR3 has 15 amino acids. CDR3 nucleotides: TGTGCCAGTAGTATAGTCCACGGATACTCCTACGAGCAGTACTTC. It codes for CASSIVHGYSYEQYF.

The chain employs TRBV10-1 and TRBJ1-3; 7 positions agree with TRBD1. After removal of 5 bases from V and 3 bases from J, the junction contained 4 bases not matched to a gene. Per the germline V gene, CDR1 is WNHNN and CDR2 is SYGVQD (reference sequence). This CDR3 region has 14 residues. The CDR3 nucleotides are TGCGCCAGCAGTTGGGACAGCTATGGAAACACCATATATTTT. This sequence encodes CASSWDSYGNTIYF.

This rearrangement joins TRBV5-4 to TRBJ1-6; 7 bases map to TRBD1. CDR3 length equals 13 residues. The germline gives CDR1 SGHNT, CDR2 YYREEE (reference sequence). Trimming at V came to 4 bases and at J to 10 bases, leaving 5 bases not matched to a gene. The CDR3 sequence: CASSRDRASPLHF. The CDR3 DNA is TGTGCCAGCAGCCGTGACAGGGCGTCACCCCTCCACTTT.

CDR3 amino acids: CASSLKLGVQSGELFF. DNA of the CDR3: TGTGCCAGCAGTTTGAAGTTGGGGGTTCAGTCCGGGGAGCTGTTTTTT. The chain links TRBV28 to TRBJ2-2, with D perhaps matching TRBD1 or TRBD2 (5 bases each). The CDR3 has 16 residues. Germline assignment: CDR1 MDHEN and CDR2 SYDVKM. Trimming shortened V by 3 bases and J by 6 bases, and 17 bases separated the two germline ends.

This chain uses TRBV28 with TRBJ1-1; a weak D match, TRBD1 (6 bases). Between the trimmed V and J ends, which lost 5 bases and 10 bases, there was a span of 17 bases. Germline CDR1 reads MDHEN; CDR2 reads SYDVKM. The CDR3 sequence is 13 residues long. The CDR3 DNA reads as TGTGCCAGCAGTCCCTGGGGGGGCCCAGGAGCTTTCTTT. Translating gives CASSPWGGPGAFF. The full variable domain, completed using reference TRBV28 and TRBJ1-1, is DVKVTQSSRYLVKRTGEKVFLECVQDMDHENMFWYRQDPGLGLRLIYFSYDVKMKEKGDIPEGYSVSREKKERFSLILESASTNQTSMYLCASSPWGGPGAFFGQGTRLTVV.

V gene TRBV18 combines with J gene TRBJ2-7; D remains unclear. The germline V gene has CDR1 KGHSH and CDR2 LQKENI. The CDR3 contains 14 residues. V lost 8 bases and J 0 bases, leaving 14 bases between the germline ends. CDR3 DNA sequence: TGTGCCAGCCGTGCTAGAGGATTCTCCTACGAGCAGTACTTC. This sequence encodes CASRARGFSYEQYF. The entire variable domain, with the rest obtained from reference TRBV18 and TRBJ2-7, is as follows: NAGVMQNPRHLVRRRGQEARLRCSPMKGHSHVYWYRQLPEEGLKFMVYLQKENIIDESGMPKERFSAEFPKEGPSILRIQQVVRGDSAAYFCASRARGFSYEQYFGPGTRLTVT.

The chain has TRBV5-1 and TRBJ2-1, with 8 bases matching TRBD2. The germline V gene has CDR1 SGHRS and CDR2 YFSETQ. With V trimmed by 0 bases and J by 0 bases, 2 bases remained unmatched. This CDR3 has 16 amino acids. The CDR3: CASSLGLASSYNEQFF. As DNA, the CDR3 is TGCGCCAGCAGCTTGGGACTAGCGAGCTCCTACAATGAGCAGTTCTTC.

The chain joins TRBV25-1 to TRBJ2-3; D gene uncertain. V was pared by 7 bases and J by 6 bases, with 11 bases between. This CDR3 comprises 12 residues. Looked up from germline, CDR1 is MGHDK and CDR2 is SYGVNS. The CDR3 sequence: CASTISGDTQYF. The DNA of the CDR3 is TGTGCCAGCACCATCTCGGGTGATACGCAGTATTTT.

This clone was seen once. V and J are TRBV5-1 and TRBJ2-5, with 8 bases lining up with TRBD1. There are 15 residues in the CDR3. With V trimmed by 6 bases and J by 2 bases, 9 bases remained unmatched. Germline CDR1 is SGHRS and CDR2 is YFSETQ. The chain's CDR3 is CASTLSGTGQETQYF. CDR3 coding DNA: TGCGCCAGCACCCTTTCCGGGACAGGACAAGAGACCCAGTACTTC.

This chain joins TRBV21-1 and TRBJ1-6; whether TRBD1, the table's D call, matches the DNA was not checked. TRBV21-1 is a documented pseudogene. The CDR3 sequence is 17 residues long. The CDR3 DNA reads as TGTGCCAGCAGCAAATGGGGCCCGAGACAGGGGGCCTCGCCCCTCCACTTT. It specifies CASSKWGPRQGASPLHF.

The chain joins TRBV28 to TRBJ1-1, with a tentative D call TRBD1 (6 bases). CDR3 length: 15 residues. Germline V gene sequence: CDR1 MDHEN, CDR2 SYDVKM. Trimming cost V 7 bases and J 1 base, with 16 bases left between them. The CDR3 DNA reads as TGTGCCAGCACCCAGCGGGGGGCAAGGAACACTGAAGCTTTCTTT. This sequence encodes CASTQRGARNTEAFF. The entire variable domain, with the rest obtained from reference TRBV28 and TRBJ1-1, is as follows: DVKVTQSSRYLVKRTGEKVFLECVQDMDHENMFWYRQDPGLGLRLIYFSYDVKMKEKGDIPEGYSVSREKKERFSLILESASTNQTSMYLCASTQRGARNTEAFFGQGTRLTVV.

The table lists this clone with a count of one. V is TRBV30 and J is TRBJ1-1; possible D gene TRBD1, 5 bases. The CDR3 is 13 residues long. Per the germline V gene, CDR1 is GTSNPN and CDR2 is SVGIG (reference sequence). The ends were cut back, 5 bases at V and 3 bases at J, with 13 bases in the middle. Written as DNA, the CDR3 is TGTGCCTGGGGTGCACAGGAACACACTGAAGCTTTCTTT. Translating it yields CAWGAQEHTEAFF.

The chain recombines TRBV7-2 with TRBJ2-2; 7 nucleotides line up with TRBD1. The CDR3 is 17 residues long. V shed 4 bases, J shed 4 bases, and the junction held 12 bases outside the gene matches. Germline CDR1 reads SGHTA; CDR2 reads FQGNSA. The CDR3 loop reads CASSSPPTGVGTGELFF. The CDR3 DNA sequence: TGTGCCAGCAGCTCCCCCCCCACAGGGGTTGGCACCGGGGAGCTGTTTTTT.

The chain recombines TRBV19 with TRBJ1-5; D call uncertain. The CDR3 loop spans 16 amino acids. Germline lookup yields CDR1 LNHDA and CDR2 SQIVND (reference sequence). Trimming removed 3 bases at V and 3 bases at J, with 15 bases between. CDR3 in amino acids: CASSILDRAINQPQHF. For the CDR3, the DNA is TGTGCCAGTAGTATTTTAGATAGGGCGATCAATCAGCCCCAGCATTTT.

The CDR3 spells CASSQERTSGKNEQFF. The CDR3 region has the DNA TGCGCCAGCAGCCAAGAAAGGACTAGCGGGAAGAATGAGCAGTTCTTC. The chain carries TRBV4-1 and TRBJ2-1, with TRBD2 identical over 12 bases. V was pared by 0 bases and J by 7 bases, with 4 bases of the junction left unmatched. The CDR3 spans 16 residues. Looked up from germline, CDR1 is MGHRA and CDR2 is YSYEKL.

V gene TRBV27 combines with J gene TRBJ1-6; 12 nucleotides agree with TRBD1. With 1 base clipped from V and 10 bases from J, the junction kept 17 bases outside the gene matches. CDR3 length: 20 residues. The germline gives CDR1 MNHEY, CDR2 SMNVEV (reference sequence). The CDR3 region is CASSLFGRLGQGAAESPLHF. Here the CDR3 DNA reads TGTGCCAGCAGTTTATTTGGGCGTCTGGGACAGGGGGCAGCGGAGTCACCCCTCCACTTT.

The V and J genes are TRBV2 and TRBJ1-5; 7 nucleotides align to TRBD1. This CDR3 comprises 15 residues. CDR1 is SNHLY, CDR2 FYNNEI, per germline. J was trimmed by 6 bases and V by 1 base; bases with no gene match: 6. CDR3: CASSEESTGIQPQHF. For the CDR3, the DNA is TGTGCCAGCAGTGAAGAATCGACAGGGATTCAGCCCCAGCATTTT.

V is TRBV12-3 or TRBV12-4 and J is TRBJ2-1; the D is unclear. The CDR3 has 11 residues. Deletions cut 6 bases from V and 9 bases from J, with 9 bases between. The CDR3, as DNA: TGTGCCAGCAGCCCCGCAGGTGAGCAGTTCTTC. It encodes CASSPAGEQFF.

The chain links TRBV28 to TRBJ1-5, with D uncertain. V was shortened by 6 bases and J by 1 base, with 10 bases between the two germline ends. From germline, CDR1 is MDHEN and CDR2 SYDVKM. The CDR3 is 14 amino acids. The CDR3 region is CASSLGPSNQPQHF. For the CDR3, the DNA is TGTGCCAGCAGCCTCGGGCCGAGCAATCAGCCCCAGCATTTT.

This clone has only one observation. V gene TRBV7-3 combines with J gene TRBJ1-5, with D unresolved. The CDR3 consists of 13 residues. V was trimmed by 5 bases and J by 4 bases, leaving 9 bases between them. Germline-derived CDR1 and CDR2 are SGHTA and FQGTGA. This chain's CDR3 is CASSLGRNQPQHF. The CDR3 nucleotides are TGTGCCAGCAGCCTCGGGAGAAATCAGCCCCAGCATTTT.

This clone was counted once. V and J are TRBV9 and TRBJ2-7, with a weak D call TRBD1 (6 bases). Per germline, CDR1 SGDLS and CDR2 YYNGEE. The CDR3 has 18 residues. Trimming took off 0 bases at V and 3 bases at J, with 22 bases between the two ends. The CDR3 is CASSVGASVWDTDYEQYF. DNA for the CDR3: TGTGCCAGCAGCGTAGGAGCCTCTGTCTGGGACACCGACTACGAGCAGTACTTC.

This clone appeared once. V is TRBV21-1 and J is TRBJ2-7; the table's D call, TRBD1, was not checked against the DNA. TRBV21-1 is deemed a pseudogene. This CDR3 has 14 amino acids. The CDR3 protein is CASSKVQGIYEQYF. CDR3 coding DNA: TGTGCCAGCAGCAAAGTTCAGGGAATCTACGAGCAGTACTTC.

The chain uses TRBV5-1 and TRBJ1-1; D possibly corresponds to TRBD1 (6 bases). Germline CDR1 and CDR2: SGHRS and YFSETQ. The CDR3 covers 16 residues. Trimming stripped 4 bases from V and 6 bases from J, with 22 bases between. CDR3: CASSTNGGGASSEAFF. The CDR3 bases are TGCGCCAGCAGCACCAACGGCGGGGGCGCTTCGTCTGAAGCTTTCTTT.

The chain has TRBV7-2 and TRBJ2-5, with 10 bases aligning to TRBD2. The junction had 16 bases not matched to a gene; V was cut back by 4 bases and J by 5 bases. In germline, CDR1 is SGHTA, CDR2 FQGNSA. This CDR3 is built from 18 residues. The CDR3 protein is CASSSGASGSPRGETQYF. The CDR3 DNA is TGTGCCAGCAGCTCCGGGGCTAGCGGGAGCCCCAGAGGGGAGACCCAGTACTTC.

The chain carries TRBV14 and TRBJ2-1, with D perhaps TRBD1 (5 bases). This CDR3 has 18 amino acids. Germline CDR1 is SGHDN and CDR2 is FVKESK. Trimming shortened V by 0 bases and J by 5 bases, and 20 bases separated the two germline ends. The CDR3 loop reads CASSQDRAGWWRHNEQFF. CDR3 sequence (DNA): TGTGCCAGCAGCCAAGATAGGGCAGGGTGGTGGCGGCACAATGAGCAGTTCTTC.

This clone has only a few counts. The chain links TRBV6-5 to TRBJ1-6; D unclear. The length of the CDR3 is 14 residues. Germline CDR1 is MNHEY and CDR2 is SVGAGI. V lost 10 bases to trimming and J lost 7 bases, with 17 bases between them. CDR3 region: CAISGRSLNSPLHF. Written as DNA, the CDR3 is TGTGCCATTTCTGGACGGAGCCTCAATTCACCCCTCCACTTT.

The V call is TRBV18, the J call TRBJ1-2; 8 bases map to TRBD1. This CDR3 spans 15 amino acids. Unmatched junction bases numbered 3, after V lost 3 bases and J lost 0 bases. The germline gives CDR1 KGHSH, CDR2 LQKENI. The CDR3 DNA follows: TGTGCCAGCTCACCCGGACAGGGCTCTAACTATGGCTACACCTTC. Translated: CASSPGQGSNYGYTF.